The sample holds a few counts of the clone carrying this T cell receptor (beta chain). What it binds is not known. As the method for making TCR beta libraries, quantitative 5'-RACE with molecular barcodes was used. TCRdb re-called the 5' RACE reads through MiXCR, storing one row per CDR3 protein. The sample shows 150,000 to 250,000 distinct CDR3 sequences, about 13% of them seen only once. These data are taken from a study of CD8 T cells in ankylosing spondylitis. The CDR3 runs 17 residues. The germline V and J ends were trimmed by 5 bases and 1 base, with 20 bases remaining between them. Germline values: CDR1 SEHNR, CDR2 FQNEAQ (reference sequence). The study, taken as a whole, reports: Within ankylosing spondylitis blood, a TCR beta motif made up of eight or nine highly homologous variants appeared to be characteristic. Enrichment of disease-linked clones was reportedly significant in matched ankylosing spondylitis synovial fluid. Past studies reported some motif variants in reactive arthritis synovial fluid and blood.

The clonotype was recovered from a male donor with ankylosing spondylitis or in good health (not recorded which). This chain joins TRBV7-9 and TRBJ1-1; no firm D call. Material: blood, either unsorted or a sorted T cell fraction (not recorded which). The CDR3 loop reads CASSPPKIGLGNTEAFF. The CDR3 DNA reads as TGTGCCAGCAGCCCCCCTAAAATTGGCCTAGGGAACACTGAAGCTTTCTTT.